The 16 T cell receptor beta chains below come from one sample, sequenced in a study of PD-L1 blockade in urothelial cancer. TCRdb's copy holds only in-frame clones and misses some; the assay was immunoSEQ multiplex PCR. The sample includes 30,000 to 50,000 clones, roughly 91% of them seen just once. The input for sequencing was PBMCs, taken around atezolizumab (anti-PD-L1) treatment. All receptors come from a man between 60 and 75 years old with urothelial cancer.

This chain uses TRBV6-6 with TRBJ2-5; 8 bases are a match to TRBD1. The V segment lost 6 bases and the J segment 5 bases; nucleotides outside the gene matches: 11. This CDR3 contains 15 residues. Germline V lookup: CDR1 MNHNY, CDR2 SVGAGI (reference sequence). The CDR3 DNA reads TGTGCCAGCAGCCAATACAGGGGGAGTAAGGAGACCCAGTACTTC. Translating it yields CASSQYRGSKETQYF.

Here the CDR3 DNA reads TGTGCCAGCAGCCAAGATAAGGGTAGCGGGGGTCTCCAAGAGACCCAGTACTTC. This sequence encodes CASSQDKGSGGLQETQYF. The rearrangement links TRBV4-2 to TRBJ2-5, with 9 bases identical to TRBD2. Germline V CDR1 and CDR2: LGHNA, YNFKEQ. CDR3 length: 18 residues. The V and J ends lost 0 bases and 1 base, in that order; junction bases with no gene match: 9.

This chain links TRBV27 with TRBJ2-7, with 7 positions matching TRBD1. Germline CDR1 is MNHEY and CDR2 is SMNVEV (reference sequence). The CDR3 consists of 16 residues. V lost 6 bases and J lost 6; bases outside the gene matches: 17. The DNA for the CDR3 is TGTGCCAGCAGCCCTATAGGGGCAGGGGGAAAGGGCGAGCAGTACTTC. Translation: CASSPIGAGGKGEQYF.

CDR3 protein: CASSLAGGGGSNQPQHF. CDR3 nucleotides: TGTGCCAGCAGCTTAGCGGGAGGGGGGGGTAGCAATCAGCCCCAGCATTTT. V is TRBV7-2 and J is TRBJ1-5; tentative D call: TRBD1 (6 bases). There are 17 residues in the CDR3. Trimming cost V 0 bases and J 0 bases, with 12 bases left between them. Germline V gene sequence: CDR1 SGHTA, CDR2 FQGNSA.

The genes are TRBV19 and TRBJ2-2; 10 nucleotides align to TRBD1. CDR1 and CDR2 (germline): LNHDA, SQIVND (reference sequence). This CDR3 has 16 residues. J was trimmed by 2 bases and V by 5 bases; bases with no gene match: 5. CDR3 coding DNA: TGTGCCAGTAGTGGACGGACAGGGGGTAACACCGGGGAGCTGTTTTTT. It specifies CASSGRTGGNTGELFF.

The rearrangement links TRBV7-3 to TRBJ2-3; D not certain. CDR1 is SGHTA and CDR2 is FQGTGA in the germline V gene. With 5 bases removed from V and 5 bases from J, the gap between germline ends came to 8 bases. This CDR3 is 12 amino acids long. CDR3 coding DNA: TGTGCCAGCAGCCGTCCGGGAGATACGCAGTATTTT. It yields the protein CASSRPGDTQYF.

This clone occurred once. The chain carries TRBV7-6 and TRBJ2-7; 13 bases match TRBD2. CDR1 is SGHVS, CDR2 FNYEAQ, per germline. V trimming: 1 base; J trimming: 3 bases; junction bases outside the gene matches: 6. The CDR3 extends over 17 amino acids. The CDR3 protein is CASSLGGLAGNLYEQYF. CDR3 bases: TGTGCCAGCAGCTTAGGGGGACTAGCGGGGAACCTCTACGAGCAGTACTTC.

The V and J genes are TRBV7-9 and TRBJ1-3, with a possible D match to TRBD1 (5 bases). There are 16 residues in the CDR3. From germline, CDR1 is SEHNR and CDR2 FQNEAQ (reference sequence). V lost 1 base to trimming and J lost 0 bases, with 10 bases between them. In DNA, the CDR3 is TGTGCCAGCAGCTTAGATGGGACTACCTCTGGAAACACCATATATTTT. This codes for CASSLDGTTSGNTIYF. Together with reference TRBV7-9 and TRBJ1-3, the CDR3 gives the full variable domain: DTGVSQNPRHKITKRGQNVTFRCDPISEHNRLYWYRQTLGQGPEFLTYFQNEAQLEKSRLLSDRFSAERPKGSFSTLEIQRTEQGDSAMYLCASSLDGTTSGNTIYFGEGSWLTVV.

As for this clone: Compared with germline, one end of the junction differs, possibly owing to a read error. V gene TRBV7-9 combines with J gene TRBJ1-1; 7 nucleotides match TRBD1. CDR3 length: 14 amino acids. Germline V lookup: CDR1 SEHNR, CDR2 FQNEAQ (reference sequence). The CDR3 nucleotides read TGTGTCAGCAGCTTCTCGACAGGGAGAGATGAAGCTTTCTTT. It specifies CVSSFSTGRDEAFF.

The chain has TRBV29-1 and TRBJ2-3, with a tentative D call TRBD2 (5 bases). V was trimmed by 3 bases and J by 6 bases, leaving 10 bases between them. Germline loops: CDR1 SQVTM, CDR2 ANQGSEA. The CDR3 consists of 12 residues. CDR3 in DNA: TGCAGCGTTGAGAGGGCAACGGATACGCAGTATTTT. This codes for CSVERATDTQYF.

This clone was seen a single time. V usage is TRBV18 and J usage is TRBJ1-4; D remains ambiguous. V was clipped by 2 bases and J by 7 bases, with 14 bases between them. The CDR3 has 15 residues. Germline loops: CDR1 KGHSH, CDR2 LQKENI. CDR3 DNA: TGTGCCAGCTCACCAGGGGAGGCCCCACCTGAAAAACTGTTTTTT. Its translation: CASSPGEAPPEKLFF.

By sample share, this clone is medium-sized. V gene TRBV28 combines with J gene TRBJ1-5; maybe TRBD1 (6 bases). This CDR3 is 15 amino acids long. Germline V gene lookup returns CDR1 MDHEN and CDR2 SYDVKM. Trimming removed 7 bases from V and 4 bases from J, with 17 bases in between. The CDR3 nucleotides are TGTGCCAGCAATCCCCCTGAGGGGGTAAATCAGCCCCAGCATTTT. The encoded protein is CASNPPEGVNQPQHF.

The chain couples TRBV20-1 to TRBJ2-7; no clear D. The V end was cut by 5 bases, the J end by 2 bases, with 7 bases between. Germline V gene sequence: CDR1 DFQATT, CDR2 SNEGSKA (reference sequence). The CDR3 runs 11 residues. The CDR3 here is CSADTTYEQYF. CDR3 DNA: TGCAGTGCTGACACCACCTACGAGCAGTACTTC.

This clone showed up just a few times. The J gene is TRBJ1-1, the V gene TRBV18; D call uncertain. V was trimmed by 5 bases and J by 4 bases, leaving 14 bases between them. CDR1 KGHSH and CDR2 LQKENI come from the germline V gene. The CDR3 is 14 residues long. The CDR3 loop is CASSEGESTTEAFF. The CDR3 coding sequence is TGTGCCAGCTCAGAGGGCGAATCGACCACTGAAGCTTTCTTT.

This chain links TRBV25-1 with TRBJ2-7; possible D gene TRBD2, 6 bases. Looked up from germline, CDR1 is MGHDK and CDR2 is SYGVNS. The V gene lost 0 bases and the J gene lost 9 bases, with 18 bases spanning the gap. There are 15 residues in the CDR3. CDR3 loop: CASSEYGTEISGQYF. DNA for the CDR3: TGTGCCAGCAGTGAATATGGGACTGAAATCTCCGGGCAGTACTTC.

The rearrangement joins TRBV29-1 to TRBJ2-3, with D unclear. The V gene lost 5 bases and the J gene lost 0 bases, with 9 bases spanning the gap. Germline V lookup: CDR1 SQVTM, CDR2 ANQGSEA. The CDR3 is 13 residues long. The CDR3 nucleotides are TGCAGCGTTTCGACTGGTAGCACAGATACGCAGTATTTT. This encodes CSVSTGSTDTQYF.